This entry features one T cell receptor beta chain sequence. Germline lookup yields CDR1 SEHNR and CDR2 FQNEAQ (reference sequence). CDR3 length equals 12 residues. V lost 5 bases and J 10 bases, leaving 14 bases between the germline ends. The entry originates in a study of CD8+ T cells in alopecia areata. Study-level information: Tofacitinib was taken orally by treated patients, and the dose was 5 to 10 mg twice daily.

Treatment described: oral pan-JAK inhibitor, 5-10 mg twice daily. Investigators isolated RNA and reverse transcribed it into cDNA to act as the sequencing template. TCRdb's copy holds only in-frame clones and misses some; the assay was immunoSEQ multiplex PCR. The sample includes more than 90,000 clones, around 55% of them seen just once. This specimen consisted of CD8+ T cells sorted from blood, obtained at week 4, from a patient treated with tofacitinib. The sequence came from a human donor with alopecia areata. V is TRBV7-9 and J is TRBJ1-1, with a weak D call TRBD1 (5 bases). Here the CDR3 reads CASSQLGTTAFF. In nucleotides, the CDR3 is TGTGCCAGCAGCCAACTAGGGACCACAGCTTTCTTT.